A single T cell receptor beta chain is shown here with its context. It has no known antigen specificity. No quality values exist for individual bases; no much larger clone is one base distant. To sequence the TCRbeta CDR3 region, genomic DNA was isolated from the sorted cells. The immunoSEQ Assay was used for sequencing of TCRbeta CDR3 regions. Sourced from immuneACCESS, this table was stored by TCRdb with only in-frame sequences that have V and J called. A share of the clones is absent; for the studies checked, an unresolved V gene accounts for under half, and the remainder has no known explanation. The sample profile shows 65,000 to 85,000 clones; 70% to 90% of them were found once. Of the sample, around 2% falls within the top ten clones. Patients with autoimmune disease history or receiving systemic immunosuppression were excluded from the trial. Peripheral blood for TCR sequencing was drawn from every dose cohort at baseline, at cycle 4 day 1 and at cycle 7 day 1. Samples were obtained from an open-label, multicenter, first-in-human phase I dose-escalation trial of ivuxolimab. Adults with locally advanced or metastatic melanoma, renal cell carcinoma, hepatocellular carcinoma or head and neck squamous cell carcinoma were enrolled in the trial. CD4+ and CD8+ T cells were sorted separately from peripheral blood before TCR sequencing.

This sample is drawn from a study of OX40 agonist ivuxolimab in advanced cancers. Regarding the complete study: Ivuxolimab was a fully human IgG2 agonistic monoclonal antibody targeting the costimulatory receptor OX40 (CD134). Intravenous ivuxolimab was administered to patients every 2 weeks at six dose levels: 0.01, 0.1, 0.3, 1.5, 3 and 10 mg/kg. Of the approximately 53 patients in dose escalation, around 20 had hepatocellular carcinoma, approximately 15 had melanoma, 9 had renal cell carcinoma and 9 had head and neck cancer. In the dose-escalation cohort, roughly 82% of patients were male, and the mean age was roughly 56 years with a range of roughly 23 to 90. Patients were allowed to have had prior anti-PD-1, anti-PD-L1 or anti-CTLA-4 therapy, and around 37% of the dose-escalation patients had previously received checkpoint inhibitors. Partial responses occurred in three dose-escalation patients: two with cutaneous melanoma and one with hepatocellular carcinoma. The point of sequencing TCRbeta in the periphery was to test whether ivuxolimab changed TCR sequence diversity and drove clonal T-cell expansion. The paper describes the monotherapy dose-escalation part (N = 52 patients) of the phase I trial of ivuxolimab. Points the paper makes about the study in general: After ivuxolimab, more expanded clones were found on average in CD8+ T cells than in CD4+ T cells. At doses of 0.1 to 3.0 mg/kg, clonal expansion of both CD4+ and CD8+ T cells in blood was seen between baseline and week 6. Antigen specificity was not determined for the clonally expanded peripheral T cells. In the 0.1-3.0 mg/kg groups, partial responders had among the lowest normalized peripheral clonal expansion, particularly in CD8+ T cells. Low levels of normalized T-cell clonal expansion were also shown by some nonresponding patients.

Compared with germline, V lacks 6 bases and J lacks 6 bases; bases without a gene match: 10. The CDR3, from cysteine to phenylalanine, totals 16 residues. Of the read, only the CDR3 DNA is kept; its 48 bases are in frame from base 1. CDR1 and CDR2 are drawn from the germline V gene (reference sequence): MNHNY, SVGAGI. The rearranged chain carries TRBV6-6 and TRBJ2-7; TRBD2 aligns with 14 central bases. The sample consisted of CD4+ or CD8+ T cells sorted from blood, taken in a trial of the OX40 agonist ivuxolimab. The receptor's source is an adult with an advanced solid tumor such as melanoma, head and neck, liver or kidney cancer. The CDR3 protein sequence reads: CASSSGRLAGGAEQYF. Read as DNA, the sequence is TGTGCCAGCAGCTCAGGGCGACTAGCGGGAGGGGCCGAGCAGTACTTC.